The 26 T cell receptor beta chains listed next were all sequenced from one sample in a study of blood T cell repertoires in COVID-19. Method: immunoSEQ multiplex PCR; TCRdb's copy keeps in-frame clones and lacks some. Of over 300,000 clones listed, roughly 87% are singletons. The material sequenced was PBMCs or T cells enriched from blood (not recorded which). The receptors shown here come from a woman under 40 who had recovered from COVID-19.

V usage is TRBV19 and J usage is TRBJ1-5; a possible D gene is TRBD1 (5 bases). The CDR3 is 13 amino acids. Trimming cost V 7 bases and J 7 bases, with 14 bases left between them. Germline V gene lookup returns CDR1 LNHDA and CDR2 SQIVND (reference sequence). The CDR3 nucleotides are TGTGCCAGTACCGCTCGGGGGGGGCAGCCCCAGCATTTT. It specifies CASTARGGQPQHF.

The chain uses TRBV18 and TRBJ2-7; 7 nucleotides agree with TRBD2. The ends lost 3 bases at V and 3 bases at J; junction bases unmatched: 5. Germline assignment: CDR1 KGHSH and CDR2 LQKENI. The length of the CDR3 is 14 residues. Written as DNA, the CDR3 is TGTGCCAGCTCACCGGGGGGGACGGGCTACGAGCAGTACTTC. Amino acids: CASSPGGTGYEQYF.

This chain connects TRBV9 to TRBJ2-2; the D gene is possibly TRBD2 (7 bases). V was cut by 3 bases and J by 4 bases, with 13 bases left in between. CDR1 and CDR2 (germline): SGDLS, YYNGEE. This CDR3 spans 15 amino acids. CDR3 protein: CASSDRGASTGELFF. CDR3 in DNA: TGTGCCAGCAGCGACCGGGGGGCTAGCACCGGGGAGCTGTTTTTT.

The chain has TRBV15 and TRBJ1-2; perhaps TRBD1 as D (6 bases). CDR1 is LNHNV, CDR2 YYDKDF, per germline (reference sequence). Trimming removed 0 bases from V and 8 bases from J, with 13 bases in between. CDR3 size: 14 residues. The CDR3 sequence: CATSRDRGVGGYTF. The CDR3 region has the DNA TGTGCCACCAGCAGAGACAGGGGCGTTGGGGGCTACACCTTC.

J is TRBJ1-4 and V is TRBV30; possibly TRBD1 for D (5 bases). From germline, CDR1 is GTSNPN and CDR2 SVGIG (reference sequence). The length of the CDR3 is 13 residues. The V end was cut by 3 bases, the J end by 2 bases, with 7 bases between. CDR3 sequence reads: CAWRGGTNEKLFF. The CDR3 coding sequence is TGTGCCTGGAGGGGGGGGACTAATGAAAAACTGTTTTTT.

V usage is TRBV6-5 and J usage is TRBJ2-1; tentatively, D is TRBD2 (6 bases). The CDR3 is 14 residues long. The germline CDR1 and CDR2 sequences are MNHEY and SVGAGI. Trimming stripped 8 bases from V and 0 bases from J, with 11 bases between. This CDR3 is CASLAASSYNEQFF. In DNA form, the CDR3 reads TGTGCCAGCTTAGCGGCGAGCTCCTACAATGAGCAGTTCTTC.

The rearrangement uses TRBV10-3 and TRBJ1-1; TRBD1 matches 9 bases. This CDR3 comprises 15 residues. J was trimmed by 1 base and V by 5 bases; bases with no gene match: 5. Germline loops: CDR1 ENHRY, CDR2 SYGVKD. For the CDR3, the DNA is TGTGCCATCAGTCCAGGGACAGGGAAGAACACTGAAGCTTTCTTT. This codes for CAISPGTGKNTEAFF.

The rearrangement links TRBV29-1 to TRBJ1-1; a possible D gene is TRBD1 (5 bases). The CDR3 runs to 14 residues. V lost 4 bases and J 1 base, leaving 13 bases between the germline ends. Germline CDR1 SQVTM, CDR2 ANQGSEA. In nucleotides, the CDR3 is TGCAGCGTTGGGGGACTCCACGCGAACACTGAAGCTTTCTTT. Amino acids: CSVGGLHANTEAFF.

This chain uses TRBV27 with TRBJ1-2, with a tentative D call TRBD1 (6 bases). The CDR3 covers 15 residues. V was cut by 3 bases and J by 4 bases, with 15 bases left in between. Per germline, CDR1 MNHEY and CDR2 SMNVEV (reference sequence). CDR3 in amino acids: CASSFRAGDLYGYTF. The CDR3 DNA follows: TGTGCCAGCAGTTTTCGGGCAGGGGACCTCTATGGCTACACCTTC.

The CDR3 nucleotides are TGTGCCAGCAGCTTAGTAGGGGCCGGGGAAAAACTGTTTTTT. Its translation: CASSLVGAGEKLFF. This chain connects TRBV7-9 to TRBJ1-4, with D tentatively TRBD1 (5 bases). The CDR3 loop spans 14 amino acids. The germline CDR1 and CDR2 sequences are SEHNR and FQNEAQ (reference sequence). The ends were cut back, 1 base at V and 8 bases at J, with 11 bases in the middle.

V is TRBV30 and J is TRBJ1-3; no clear D. CDR1 is GTSNPN, CDR2 SVGIG, per germline (reference sequence). There are 15 residues in the CDR3. V was pared by 3 bases and J by 0 bases, with 12 bases between. CDR3 bases: TGTGCCTGGAGCGCCACTAGGGCCTCTGGAAACACCATATATTTT. As protein: CAWSATRASGNTIYF.

This chain uses TRBV11-1 with TRBJ2-2; 9 bases map to TRBD2. Trimming removed 6 bases from V and 7 bases from J; junction bases left unmatched: 9. This CDR3 contains 15 residues. Germline CDR1 SGHAT, CDR2 FQDESV (reference sequence). CDR3 DNA: TGTGCCAGCAGGCCCGCGGGGGGGATTGGCGGGGAGCTGTTTTTT. This codes for CASRPAGGIGGELFF.

V gene TRBV19 combines with J gene TRBJ2-2; D call uncertain. This CDR3 is built from 14 residues. Per germline, CDR1 LNHDA and CDR2 SQIVND (reference sequence). With 6 bases removed from V and 0 bases from J, the gap between germline ends came to 8 bases. The CDR3 here is CASSVRSNTGELFF. The CDR3 nucleotides are TGTGCCAGTAGCGTGCGGTCGAACACCGGGGAGCTGTTTTTT. Full variable domain (missing parts from reference TRBV19 and TRBJ2-2): DGGITQSPKYLFRKEGQNVTLSCEQNLNHDAMYWYRQDPGQGLRLIYYSQIVNDFQKGDIAEGYSVSREKKESFPLTVTSAQKNPTAFYLCASSVRSNTGELFFGEGSRLTVL.

The chain uses TRBV7-3 and TRBJ2-3; a possible D gene is TRBD2 (5 bases). Germline lookup yields CDR1 SGHTA and CDR2 FQGTGA. V was clipped by 3 bases and J by 0 bases, with 10 bases between them. The CDR3 loop spans 15 amino acids. CDR3 DNA sequence: TGTGCCAGCAGCTTTACGAGCGGAAGCACAGATACGCAGTATTTT. Its protein is CASSFTSGSTDTQYF.

The chain links TRBV6-6 to TRBJ1-3; no definite D call. V shed 6 bases and J shed 0 bases, with 12 bases lying between them. The CDR3 contains 15 residues. Germline values: CDR1 MNHNY, CDR2 SVGAGI (reference sequence). The CDR3 DNA reads as TGTGCCAGCAGGCCCCAGGTGGTCTCTGGAAACACCATATATTTT. Encoded protein: CASRPQVVSGNTIYF.

The chain joins TRBV5-1 to TRBJ1-2; D is undetermined. This CDR3 contains 12 residues. The V and J ends lost 4 bases and 11 bases respectively, with 15 bases between them. Germline CDR1 is SGHRS and CDR2 is YFSETQ. The CDR3 sequence is CASSAHLESYTF. In nucleotides, the CDR3 is TGCGCCAGCAGCGCCCACCTAGAAAGTTACACCTTC.

The chain combines TRBV7-6 with TRBJ2-2; possible D gene TRBD2, 7 bases. CDR3 length: 15 amino acids. Trimming shortened V by 5 bases and J by 6 bases, and 16 bases separated the two germline ends. CDR1 SGHVS and CDR2 FNYEAQ come from the germline V gene. The CDR3 reads CASSSGTLSPGELFF. The CDR3 region has the DNA TGTGCCAGCAGCAGCGGGACATTAAGTCCCGGGGAGCTGTTTTTT.

J is TRBJ1-2 and V is TRBV15; 9 positions match TRBD1. CDR1 is LNHNV and CDR2 is YYDKDF in the germline V gene (reference sequence). Trimming removed 5 bases from V and 4 bases from J; junction bases left unmatched: 14. This CDR3 is 17 amino acids long. The CDR3 sequence is CATSPRGLQGAGYGYTF. The CDR3 DNA sequence: TGTGCCACCAGCCCCCGAGGGCTACAGGGGGCAGGCTATGGCTACACCTTC.

The table lists this clone with many counts. This chain joins TRBV11-3 and TRBJ1-1; the D is unclear. Per germline, CDR1 SGHNT and CDR2 YENEEA. V gave up 5 bases and J gave up 7 bases, with 14 bases separating them. This CDR3 region has 13 residues. The CDR3 DNA reads as TGTGCCAGCAGCCCAAAATCCCCGGGTGAAGCTTTCTTT. Amino acids: CASSPKSPGEAFF.

The rearrangement links TRBV9 to TRBJ2-5; 11 bases match TRBD2. Germline V gene data show CDR1 as SGDLS and CDR2 as YYNGEE. There are 17 residues in the CDR3. V lost 0 bases and J lost 1; bases outside the gene matches: 5. This chain's CDR3 is CASSVDLAGGIQETQYF. CDR3 nucleotides: TGTGCCAGCAGCGTAGATCTAGCGGGGGGCATCCAAGAGACCCAGTACTTC.

The chain uses TRBV5-4 and TRBJ1-2; TRBD1 matches at 11 bases. Germline assignment: CDR1 SGHNT and CDR2 YYREEE (reference sequence). This CDR3 comprises 13 residues. V dropped 7 bases and J dropped 5; count of bases not matched to a gene: 4. In nucleotides, the CDR3 is TGTGCCAGCCGGACAGGGGGCGATTATGGCTACACCTTC. Amino acid sequence: CASRTGGDYGYTF.

This clone has a handful of counts. V usage is TRBV5-1 and J usage is TRBJ1-1, with TRBD1 identical over 11 bases. This CDR3 is built from 16 residues. V trimming: 4 bases; J trimming: 4 bases; junction bases outside the gene matches: 9. From germline, CDR1 is SGHRS and CDR2 YFSETQ. Here the CDR3 reads CASSPPTGTGGTEAFF. Here the CDR3 DNA reads TGCGCCAGCAGCCCACCAACCGGGACAGGGGGCACTGAAGCTTTCTTT.

The V call is TRBV7-6, the J call TRBJ1-5; TRBD1 might be the D (5 bases). Germline CDR1 is SGHVS and CDR2 is FNYEAQ. Trimming removed 2 bases from V and 1 base from J, with 15 bases in between. CDR3 size: 17 residues. This chain's CDR3 is CASSLLSRGISNQPQHF. The CDR3 DNA is TGTGCCAGCAGCTTACTGAGTCGGGGGATAAGCAATCAGCCCCAGCATTTT.

The genes are TRBV6-5 and TRBJ1-2; D gene unclear. Per germline, CDR1 MNHEY and CDR2 SVGAGI. Trimming removed 0 bases at V and 2 bases at J, with 13 bases between. This CDR3 spans 16 amino acids. In DNA, the CDR3 is TGTGCCAGCAGTTACTCATCTGGAGCTTGGAACTATGGCTACACCTTC. Its translation: CASSYSSGAWNYGYTF.

This chain connects TRBV9 to TRBJ1-2, with D possibly matching TRBD1 (5 bases). Germline values: CDR1 SGDLS, CDR2 YYNGEE. This CDR3 contains 14 residues. Deletions cut 4 bases from V and 5 bases from J, with 15 bases between. CDR3 sequence reads: CASSPGPGWYGYTF. CDR3 bases: TGTGCCAGCAGCCCAGGGCCAGGATGGTATGGCTACACCTTC.

The genes are TRBV19 and TRBJ1-5, with TRBD1 identical over 10 bases. J gave up 7 bases and V 5 bases, and 11 bases lay outside the gene matches. Germline loops: CDR1 LNHDA, CDR2 SQIVND (reference sequence). This CDR3 contains 16 residues. The DNA of the CDR3 is TGTGCCAGTAGTCCTCTGACAGGGGGCAGGGGACAGCCCCAGCATTTT. Protein sequence: CASSPLTGGRGQPQHF. Based on the CDR3 plus reference TRBV19 and TRBJ1-5, the full variable domain is DGGITQSPKYLFRKEGQNVTLSCEQNLNHDAMYWYRQDPGQGLRLIYYSQIVNDFQKGDIAEGYSVSREKKESFPLTVTSAQKNPTAFYLCASSPLTGGRGQPQHFGDGTRLSIL.